The rows below give T cell receptor beta chains drawn from one sample of a study of cytomegalovirus exposure and HLA in healthy donors. The table came from immunoSEQ multiplex PCR; TCRdb's copy has only in-frame clones and leaves some out. The table includes about 200,000 clones, almost 80% detected once. The specimen sequenced was PBMCs. These TCRs come from a male donor in good health and CMV-seronegative. Both conserved end residues are part of each CDR3. A D gene is named only where the DNA matches it firmly. Not every row has a clone size; where given, it reads once, few, many or a size class.

CASRGQLNIQYF,TGTGCCAGCAGGGGACAGCTAAACATTCAGTACTTC,TRBV28,TRBJ2-4,NA,TRBD1
CAWSVLSIGANVLTF,TGTGCCTGGAGTGTACTTTCGATTGGGGCCAACGTCCTGACTTTC,TRBV30,TRBJ2-6,NA,NA
CSAGTGYGYTF,TGCAGTGCCGGGACAGGCTATGGCTACACCTTC,TRBV20-1,TRBJ1-2,NA,TRBD1
CASSLYVRTSGRAGTDTQYF,TGTGCCAGCAGCTTATATGTTCGGACTAGCGGGAGGGCGGGGACAGATACGCAGTATTTT,TRBV13,TRBJ2-3,NA,TRBD2
CASSWTGGREQYF,TGTGCCAGCAGCTGGACAGGGGGCCGGGAGCAGTACTTC,TRBV5-6,TRBJ2-5,NA,TRBD1
CASSRTGSYEQYF,TGTGCCAGCAGTCGGACAGGGAGCTACGAGCAGTACTTC,TRBV11-2,TRBJ2-7,NA,TRBD1
CAITETGANTEAFF,TGTGCCATCACCGAGACAGGGGCGAACACTGAAGCTTTCTTT,TRBV10-3,TRBJ1-1,few,TRBD1
CASSYSPGLTYEQYF,TGTGCCAGCAGTTACTCGCCAGGACTAACCTACGAGCAGTACTTC,TRBV6-5,TRBJ2-7,NA,NA
CASSDLAGGADTQYF,TGCGCCAGCAGCGACTTAGCGGGAGGGGCAGATACGCAGTATTTT,TRBV5-1,TRBJ2-3,NA,TRBD2
CASSMGQVYGYTF,TGTGCCAGTAGTATGGGACAGGTCTATGGCTACACCTTC,TRBV19,TRBJ1-2,NA,TRBD1
CASSLATIGLAGGDNEQFF,TGTGCCAGCAGCTTAGCAACGATTGGACTAGCGGGAGGAGACAATGAGCAGTTCTTC,TRBV7-9,TRBJ2-1,once,TRBD2
CASSLEAGGVGNVNEQYF,TGTGCCAGCAGCTTAGAAGCGGGAGGAGTGGGAAACGTGAACGAGCAGTACTTC,TRBV7-2,TRBJ2-7,NA,TRBD2
CASSAIGGGGNEQFF,TGTGCCAGCAGCGCCATTGGGGGAGGGGGAAATGAGCAGTTCTTC,TRBV7-7,TRBJ2-1,NA,NA
CASSPHGGEQYF,TGTGCCAGCAGTCCGCACGGGGGCGAGCAGTACTTC,TRBV6-6,TRBJ2-7,few,NA
CASSPQGTSSTDTQYF,TGTGCCAGCAGCCCACAAGGGACAAGTAGCACAGATACGCAGTATTTT,TRBV7-3,TRBJ2-3,once,NA
CASSFRTSGIQYQETQYF,TGTGCCAGCAGCTTTCGGACTAGCGGGATACAGTACCAAGAGACCCAGTACTTC,TRBV5-8,TRBJ2-5,NA,TRBD2
CASSLLGQIVTDTQYF,TGTGCCAGCAGCTTATTGGGACAGATCGTTACAGATACGCAGTATTTT,TRBV5-8,TRBJ2-3,NA,TRBD1
CASSVAGVHTEAFF,TGTGCCAGCAGCGTAGCGGGGGTCCACACTGAAGCTTTCTTT,TRBV9,TRBJ1-1,few,NA
CASRSFSGASSYNEQFF,TGTGCCAGTAGGAGCTTTAGCGGGGCCTCCTCCTACAATGAGCAGTTCTTC,TRBV19,TRBJ2-1,once,TRBD2
CSVVLGNTIYF,TGCAGCGTTGTTCTTGGAAACACCATATATTTT,TRBV29-1,TRBJ1-3,once,NA
CSVEDAHGLANTDTQYF,TGCAGCGTTGAGGACGCTCACGGACTAGCAAATACAGATACGCAGTATTTT,TRBV29-1,TRBJ2-3,NA,TRBD2
CASSVNRVGGYEQYF,TGTGCCAGCAGTGTTAACAGGGTTGGTGGCTACGAGCAGTACTTC,TRBV6-1,TRBJ2-7,NA,NA
CASSHSGWTVEQYF,TGTGCCAGCAGCCACAGCGGTTGGACTGTGGAGCAGTACTTC,TRBV14,TRBJ2-7,few,NA
CASSIGTANTEAFF,TGTGCCAGCAGCATAGGGACAGCGAACACTGAAGCTTTCTTT,TRBV5-8,TRBJ1-1,NA,TRBD1
CASSLQGEETQYF,TGTGCCAGCAGCTTACAGGGAGAAGAGACCCAGTACTTC,TRBV5-5,TRBJ2-5,NA,NA
CASSLKGQVLGNTIYF,TGTGCCAGCAGTTTAAAAGGCCAGGTCCTGGGAAACACCATATATTTT,TRBV28,TRBJ1-3,NA,NA
CASSVESLDEQYF,TGTGCCAGCAGCGTAGAATCCCTCGACGAGCAGTACTTC,TRBV9,TRBJ2-7,once,NA
CASSEFTSGRVSRNEQFF,TGTGCCAGCAGTGAATTTACTAGCGGGAGGGTTTCCCGCAATGAGCAGTTCTTC,TRBV25-1,TRBJ2-1,NA,TRBD2
CASSRHGTSGNNEQFF,TGTGCCAGCAGTCGTCACGGGACTAGCGGGAACAATGAGCAGTTCTTC,TRBV28,TRBJ2-1,NA,TRBD2
CASSDRGRYGYTF,TGTGCCAGCAGTGACAGGGGGAGGTATGGCTACACCTTC,TRBV6-5,TRBJ1-2,NA,TRBD1
CASSEVGGLWEKLFF,TGTGCCAGCAGTGAAGTGGGCGGGTTGTGGGAAAAACTGTTTTTT,TRBV2,TRBJ1-4,NA,NA
CASRTSSGRLADTQYF,TGTGCCAGCAGGACCTCTAGCGGGAGATTGGCAGATACGCAGTATTTT,TRBV2,TRBJ2-3,NA,TRBD2
CASSLGTGEGYEQYF,TGTGCCAGCAGCTTAGGCACAGGGGAAGGGTACGAGCAGTACTTC,TRBV7-6,TRBJ2-7,NA,TRBD1
CASRYRTGKGQPQHF,TGTGCCAGCCGATATAGGACAGGGAAAGGTCAGCCCCAGCATTTT,TRBV28,TRBJ1-5,NA,TRBD1
CASSIENLRQGDYTF,TGTGCCAGTAGTATAGAGAACCTTCGACAGGGTGACTACACCTTC,TRBV19,TRBJ1-2,once,TRBD1
CASTTGQSWDEQFF,TGTGCCAGCACCACGGGACAGAGTTGGGATGAGCAGTTCTTC,TRBV27,TRBJ2-1,NA,TRBD1
CASSPSEGRAYNEQFF,TGTGCCAGCAGCCCATCGGAGGGGAGAGCCTACAATGAGCAGTTCTTC,TRBV28,TRBJ2-1,NA,NA
CASSQVTGQGTQYF,TGCGCCAGCAGCCAAGTTACAGGGCAAGGGACCCAGTACTTC,TRBV4-1,TRBJ2-5,NA,NA
CAWSPLGQGQETQYF,TGTGCCTGGAGTCCGCTAGGACAGGGGCAGGAGACCCAGTACTTC,TRBV30,TRBJ2-5,once,TRBD1
CASSYRVPGANVLTF,TGTGCCAGCAGTTACCGAGTCCCTGGGGCCAACGTCCTGACTTTC,TRBV6-5,TRBJ2-6,NA,NA
CASGDNRLSYEQYF,TGTGCCAGTGGTGACAACAGGCTCTCCTACGAGCAGTACTTC,TRBV19,TRBJ2-7,NA,NA
CASSPRTGSTKDEQFF,TGTGCCAGTAGTCCACGGACTGGATCTACCAAGGATGAGCAGTTCTTC,TRBV19,TRBJ2-1,few,NA
CASSQANSGSNQPQHF,TGCGCCAGCAGCCAAGCCAACTCAGGGAGCAATCAGCCCCAGCATTTT,TRBV4-1,TRBJ1-5,NA,NA
CASSLIGTSAEQYF,TGTGCCAGCAGTTTAATTGGGACTAGCGCCGAGCAGTACTTC,TRBV28,TRBJ2-7,NA,TRBD2
CASSMGTGGYEQYF,TGTGCCAGTAGTATGGGGACTGGAGGCTACGAGCAGTACTTC,TRBV19,TRBJ2-7,NA,NA
CASSVILAGEQFF,TGTGCCAGCAGCGTAATATTAGCTGGTGAGCAGTTCTTC,TRBV9,TRBJ2-1,NA,NA
CASSPGLDPDPETQYF,TGTGCCAGCAGTCCGGGACTAGACCCCGACCCGGAGACCCAGTACTTC,TRBV27,TRBJ2-5,NA,TRBD2
CASSWGQTSWYGYTF,TGTGCCAGCTCTTGGGGGCAGACCTCTTGGTATGGCTACACCTTC,TRBV6-5,TRBJ1-2,NA,NA
CSAQKTGLSYEQYF,TGCAGCGCTCAGAAGACAGGGCTTTCCTACGAGCAGTACTTC,TRBV29-1,TRBJ2-7,NA,TRBD1